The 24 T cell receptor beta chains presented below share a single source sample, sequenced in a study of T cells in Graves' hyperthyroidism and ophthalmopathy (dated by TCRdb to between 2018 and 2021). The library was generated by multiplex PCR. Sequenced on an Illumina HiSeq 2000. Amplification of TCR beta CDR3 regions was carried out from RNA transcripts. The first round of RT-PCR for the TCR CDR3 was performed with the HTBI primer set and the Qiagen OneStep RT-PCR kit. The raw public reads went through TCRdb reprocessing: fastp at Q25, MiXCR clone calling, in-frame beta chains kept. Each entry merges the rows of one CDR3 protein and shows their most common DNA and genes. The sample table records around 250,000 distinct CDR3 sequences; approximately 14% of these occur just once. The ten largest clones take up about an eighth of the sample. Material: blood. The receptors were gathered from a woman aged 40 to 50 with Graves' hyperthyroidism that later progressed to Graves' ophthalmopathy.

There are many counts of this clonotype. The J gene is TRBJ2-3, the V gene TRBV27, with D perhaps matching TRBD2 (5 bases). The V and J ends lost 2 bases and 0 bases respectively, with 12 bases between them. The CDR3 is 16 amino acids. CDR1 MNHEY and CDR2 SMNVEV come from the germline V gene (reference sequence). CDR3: CASSLAGSLSTDTQYF. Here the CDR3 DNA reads TGTGCCAGCAGTTTAGCGGGCTCTCTCAGCACAGATACGCAGTATTTT.

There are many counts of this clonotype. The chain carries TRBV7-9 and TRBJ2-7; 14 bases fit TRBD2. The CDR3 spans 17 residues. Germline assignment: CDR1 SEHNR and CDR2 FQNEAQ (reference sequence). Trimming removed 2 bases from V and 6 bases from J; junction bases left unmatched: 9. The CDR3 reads CASSLWGTSGRVGEQYF. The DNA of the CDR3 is TGTGCCAGCAGCTTATGGGGGACTAGCGGGAGAGTAGGCGAGCAGTACTTC.

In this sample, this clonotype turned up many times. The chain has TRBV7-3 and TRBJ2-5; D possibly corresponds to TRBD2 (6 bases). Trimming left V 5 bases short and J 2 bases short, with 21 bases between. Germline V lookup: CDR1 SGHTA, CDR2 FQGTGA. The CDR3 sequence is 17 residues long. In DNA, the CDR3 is TGTGCCAGCAGCGAAAGGCGGAAAAGCGGGTCACAAGAGACCCAGTACTTC. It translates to CASSERRKSGSQETQYF.

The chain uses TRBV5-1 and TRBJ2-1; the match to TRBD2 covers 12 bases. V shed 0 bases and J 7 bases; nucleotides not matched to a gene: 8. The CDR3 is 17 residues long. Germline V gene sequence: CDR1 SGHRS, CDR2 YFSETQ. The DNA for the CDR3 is TGCGCCAGCAGCTTGGCCGCGACTAGCGGGAGTCAGAATGAGCAGTTCTTC. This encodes CASSLAATSGSQNEQFF.

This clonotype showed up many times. CDR3 nucleotide sequence: TGCAGTGCTAGAGACCTTGGGGCCAACGTCCTGACTTTC. It translates to CSARDLGANVLTF. The chain links TRBV20-1 to TRBJ2-6; D is unclear. The V end was cut by 0 bases, the J end by 3 bases, with 3 bases between. The CDR3 covers 13 residues. The germline V gene encodes CDR1 DFQATT and CDR2 SNEGSKA (reference sequence).

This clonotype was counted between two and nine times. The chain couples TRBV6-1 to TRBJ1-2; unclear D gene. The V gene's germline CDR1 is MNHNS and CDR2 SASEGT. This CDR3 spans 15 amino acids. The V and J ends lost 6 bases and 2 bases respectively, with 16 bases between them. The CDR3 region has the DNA TGTGCCAGCAGCAAAGCGCACCTCGGGAACTATGGCTACACCTTC. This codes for CASSKAHLGNYGYTF.

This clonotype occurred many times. This CDR3 reads CSVGGRGTDTQYF. DNA of the CDR3: TGCAGCGTCGGCGGGAGGGGCACAGATACGCAGTATTTT. V is TRBV29-1 and J is TRBJ2-3; 9 positions agree with TRBD2. V shed 6 bases, J shed 1 base, and the junction held 2 bases outside the gene matches. Germline V CDR1 and CDR2: SQVTM, ANQGSEA. The CDR3 is 13 residues long.

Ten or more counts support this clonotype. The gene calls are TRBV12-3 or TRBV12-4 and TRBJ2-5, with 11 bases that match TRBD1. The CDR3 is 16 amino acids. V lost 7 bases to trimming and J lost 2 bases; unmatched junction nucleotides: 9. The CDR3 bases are TGTGCCAGCACGAGGGACAGGGGGTTGGGGCAAGAGACCCAGTACTTC. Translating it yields CASTRDRGLGQETQYF.

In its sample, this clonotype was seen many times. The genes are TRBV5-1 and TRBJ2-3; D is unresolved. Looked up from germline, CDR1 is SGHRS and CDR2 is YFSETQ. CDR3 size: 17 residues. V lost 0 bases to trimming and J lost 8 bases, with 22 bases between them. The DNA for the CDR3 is TGCGCCAGCAGCTTGGCCTGGGATCCCGAGGCCCAGCGTACGCAGTATTTT. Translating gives CASSLAWDPEAQRTQYF.

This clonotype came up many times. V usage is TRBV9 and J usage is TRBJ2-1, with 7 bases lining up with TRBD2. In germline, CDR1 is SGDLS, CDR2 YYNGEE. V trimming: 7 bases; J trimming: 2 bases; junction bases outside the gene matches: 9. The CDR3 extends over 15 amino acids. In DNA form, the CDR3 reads TGTGCCAGCTCACGGGGGGAGGGTACCTACAATGAGCAGTTCTTC. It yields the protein CASSRGEGTYNEQFF.

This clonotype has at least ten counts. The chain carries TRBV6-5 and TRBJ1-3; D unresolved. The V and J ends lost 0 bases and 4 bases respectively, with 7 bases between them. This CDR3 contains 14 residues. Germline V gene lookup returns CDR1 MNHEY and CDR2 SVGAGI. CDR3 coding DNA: TGTGCCAGCAGTTACTCATTAGGCGGAAACACCATATATTTT. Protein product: CASSYSLGGNTIYF.

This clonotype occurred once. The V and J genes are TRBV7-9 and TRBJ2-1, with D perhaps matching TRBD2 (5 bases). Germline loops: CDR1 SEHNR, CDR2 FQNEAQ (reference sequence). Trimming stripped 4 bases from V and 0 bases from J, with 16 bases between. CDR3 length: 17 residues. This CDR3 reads CASSSPERSYSYNEQFF. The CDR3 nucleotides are TGTGCCAGCAGCTCCCCTGAGCGGAGCTACTCCTACAATGAGCAGTTCTTC.

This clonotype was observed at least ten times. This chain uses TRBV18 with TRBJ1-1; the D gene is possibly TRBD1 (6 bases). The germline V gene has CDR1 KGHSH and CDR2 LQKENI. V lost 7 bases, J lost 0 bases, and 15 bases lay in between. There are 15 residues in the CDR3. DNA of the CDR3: TGTGCCAGCTACAGGGTTGGGGGAATGAACACTGAAGCTTTCTTT. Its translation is CASYRVGGMNTEAFF.

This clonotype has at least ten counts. For the CDR3, the DNA is TGTGCCAGCAGTCAATTGGGCCTGGATACGCAGTATTTT. It is translated as CASSQLGLDTQYF. The rearrangement uses TRBV27 and TRBJ2-3; no reliable D call. The CDR3 covers 13 residues. CDR1 MNHEY and CDR2 SMNVEV come from the germline V gene (reference sequence). V was pared by 5 bases and J by 6 bases, with 12 bases between.

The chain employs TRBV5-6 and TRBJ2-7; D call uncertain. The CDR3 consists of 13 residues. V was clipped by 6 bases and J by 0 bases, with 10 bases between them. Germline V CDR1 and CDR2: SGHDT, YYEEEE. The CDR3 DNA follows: TGTGCCAGCAACTCACAAAGCTCCTACGAGCAGTACTTC. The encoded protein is CASNSQSSYEQYF.

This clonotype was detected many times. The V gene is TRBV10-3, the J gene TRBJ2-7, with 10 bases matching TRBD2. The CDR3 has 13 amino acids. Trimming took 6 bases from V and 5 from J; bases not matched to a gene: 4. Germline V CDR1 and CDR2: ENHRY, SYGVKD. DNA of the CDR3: TGTGCCATCAGCCTAGCGGGAGCTAACGAGCAGTACTTC. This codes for CAISLAGANEQYF.

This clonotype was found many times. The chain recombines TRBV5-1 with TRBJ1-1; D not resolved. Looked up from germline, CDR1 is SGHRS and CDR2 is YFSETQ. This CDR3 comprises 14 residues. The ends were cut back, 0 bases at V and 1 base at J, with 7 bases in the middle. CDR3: CASSLVGPNTEAFF. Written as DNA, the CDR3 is TGCGCCAGCAGCTTGGTTGGACCGAACACTGAAGCTTTCTTT.

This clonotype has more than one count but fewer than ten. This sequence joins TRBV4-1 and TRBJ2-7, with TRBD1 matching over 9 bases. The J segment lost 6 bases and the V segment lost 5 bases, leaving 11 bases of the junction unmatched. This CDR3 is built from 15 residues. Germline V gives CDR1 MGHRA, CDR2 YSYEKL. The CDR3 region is CASSAGQGRIGEQYF. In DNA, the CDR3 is TGCGCCAGCAGCGCCGGACAGGGGCGTATCGGCGAGCAGTACTTC.

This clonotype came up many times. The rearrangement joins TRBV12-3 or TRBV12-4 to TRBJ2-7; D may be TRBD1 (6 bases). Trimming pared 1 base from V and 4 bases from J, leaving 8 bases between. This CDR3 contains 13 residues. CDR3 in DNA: TGTGCCAGCAGTTTAGACAGGGTTTACGAGCAGTACTTC. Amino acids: CASSLDRVYEQYF.

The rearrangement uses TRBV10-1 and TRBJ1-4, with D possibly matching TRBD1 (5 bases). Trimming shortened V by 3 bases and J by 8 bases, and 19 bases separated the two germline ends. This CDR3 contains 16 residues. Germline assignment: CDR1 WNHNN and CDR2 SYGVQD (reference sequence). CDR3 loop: CASSEVSDPGNEKLFF. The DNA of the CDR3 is TGCGCCAGCAGTGAAGTATCGGACCCAGGGAACGAAAAACTGTTTTTT.

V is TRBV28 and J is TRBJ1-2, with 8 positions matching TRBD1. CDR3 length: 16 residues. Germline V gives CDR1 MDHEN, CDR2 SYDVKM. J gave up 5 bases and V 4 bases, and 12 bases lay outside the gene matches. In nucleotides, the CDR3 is TGTGCCAGCAGTTGGGGACAGGTGGACTCTCTATATGGCTACACCTTC. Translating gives CASSWGQVDSLYGYTF.

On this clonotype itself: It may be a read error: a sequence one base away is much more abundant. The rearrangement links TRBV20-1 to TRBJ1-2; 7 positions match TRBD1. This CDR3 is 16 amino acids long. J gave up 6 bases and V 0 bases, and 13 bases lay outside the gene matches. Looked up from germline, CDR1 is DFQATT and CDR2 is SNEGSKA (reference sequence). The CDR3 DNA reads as TGCAGTGCTAGAGACCGCCTAAAAAGGACAGGAGATGGCTACACCTTC. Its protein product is CSARDRLKRTGDGYTF.

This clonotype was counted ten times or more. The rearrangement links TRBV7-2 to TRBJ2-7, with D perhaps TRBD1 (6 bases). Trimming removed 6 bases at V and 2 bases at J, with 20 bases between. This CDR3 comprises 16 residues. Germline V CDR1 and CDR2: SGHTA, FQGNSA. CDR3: CASRKLGQTSTYEQYF. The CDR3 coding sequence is TGTGCCAGCAGAAAACTTGGACAGACTTCGACCTACGAGCAGTACTTC.

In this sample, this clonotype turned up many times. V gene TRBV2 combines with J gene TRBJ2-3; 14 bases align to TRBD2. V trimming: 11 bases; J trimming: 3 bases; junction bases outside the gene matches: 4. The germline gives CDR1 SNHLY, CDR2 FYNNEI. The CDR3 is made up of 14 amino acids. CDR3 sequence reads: CAGTSGRGTDTQYF. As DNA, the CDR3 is TGTGCCGGGACTAGCGGGAGAGGGACAGATACGCAGTATTTT.